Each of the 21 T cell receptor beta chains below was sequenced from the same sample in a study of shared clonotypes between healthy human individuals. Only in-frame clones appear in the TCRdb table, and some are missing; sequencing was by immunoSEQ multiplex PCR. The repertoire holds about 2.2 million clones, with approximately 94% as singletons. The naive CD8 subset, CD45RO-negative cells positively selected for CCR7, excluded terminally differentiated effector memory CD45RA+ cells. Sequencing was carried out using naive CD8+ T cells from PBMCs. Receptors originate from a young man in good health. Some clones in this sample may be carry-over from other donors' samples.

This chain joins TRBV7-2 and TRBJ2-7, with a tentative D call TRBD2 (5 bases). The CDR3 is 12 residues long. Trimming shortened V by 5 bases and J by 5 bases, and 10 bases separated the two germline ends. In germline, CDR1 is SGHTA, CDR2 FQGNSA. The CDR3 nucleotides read TGTGCCAGCAGCCGAGAGGGCGACGAGCAGTACTTC. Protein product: CASSREGDEQYF.

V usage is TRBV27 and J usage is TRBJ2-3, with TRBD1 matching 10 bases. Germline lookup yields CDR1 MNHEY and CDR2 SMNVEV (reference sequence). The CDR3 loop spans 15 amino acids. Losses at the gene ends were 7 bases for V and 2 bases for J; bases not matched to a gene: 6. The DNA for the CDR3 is TGTGCCAGCACGCAGGGACAGGGGTTCACAGATACGCAGTATTTT. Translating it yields CASTQGQGFTDTQYF.

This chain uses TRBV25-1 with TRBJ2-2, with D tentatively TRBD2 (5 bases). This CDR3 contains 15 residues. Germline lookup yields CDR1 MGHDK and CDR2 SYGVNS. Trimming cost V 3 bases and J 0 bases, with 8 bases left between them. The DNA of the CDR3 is TGTGCCAGCAGTGAGCCCGGGGCGAACACCGGGGAGCTGTTTTTT. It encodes CASSEPGANTGELFF.

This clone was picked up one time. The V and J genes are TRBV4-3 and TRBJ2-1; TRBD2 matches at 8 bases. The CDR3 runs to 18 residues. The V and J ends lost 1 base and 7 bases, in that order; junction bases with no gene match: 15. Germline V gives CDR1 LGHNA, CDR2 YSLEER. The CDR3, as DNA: TGCGCCAGCAGCCAAGGGGTACTAGCGGCCGCCTTGGGTAATGAGCAGTTCTTC. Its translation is CASSQGVLAAALGNEQFF.

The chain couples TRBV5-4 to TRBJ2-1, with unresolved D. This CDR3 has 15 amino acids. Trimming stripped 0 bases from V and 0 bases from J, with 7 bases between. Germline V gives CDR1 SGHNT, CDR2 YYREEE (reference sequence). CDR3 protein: CASSLGTSSYNEQFF. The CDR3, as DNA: TGTGCCAGCAGCTTGGGCACGAGCTCCTACAATGAGCAGTTCTTC.

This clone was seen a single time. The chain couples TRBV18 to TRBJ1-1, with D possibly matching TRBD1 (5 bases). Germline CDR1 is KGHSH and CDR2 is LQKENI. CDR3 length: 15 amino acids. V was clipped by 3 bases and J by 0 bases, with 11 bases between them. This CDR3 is CASSPPGGMNTEAFF. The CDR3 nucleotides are TGTGCCAGCTCACCCCCTGGGGGGATGAACACTGAAGCTTTCTTT.

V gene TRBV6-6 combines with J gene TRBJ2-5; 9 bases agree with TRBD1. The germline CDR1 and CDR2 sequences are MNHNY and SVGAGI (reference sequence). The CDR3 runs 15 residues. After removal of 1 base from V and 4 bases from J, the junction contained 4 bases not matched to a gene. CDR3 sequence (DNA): TGTGCCAGCAGTTACTTGGACAGGGGCCGAGAGACCCAGTACTTC. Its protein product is CASSYLDRGRETQYF.

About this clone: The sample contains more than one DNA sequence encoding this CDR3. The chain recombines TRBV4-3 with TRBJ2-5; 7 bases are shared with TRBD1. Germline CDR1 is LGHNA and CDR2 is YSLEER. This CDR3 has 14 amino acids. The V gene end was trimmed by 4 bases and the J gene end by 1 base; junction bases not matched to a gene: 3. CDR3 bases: TGCGCCAGCAGCCCCGGGACAGCCCAAGAGACCCAGTACTTC. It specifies CASSPGTAQETQYF.

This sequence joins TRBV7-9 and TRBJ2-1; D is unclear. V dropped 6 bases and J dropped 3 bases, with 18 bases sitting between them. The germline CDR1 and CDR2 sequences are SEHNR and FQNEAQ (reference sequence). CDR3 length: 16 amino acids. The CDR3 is CASSRLRQEIYNEQFF. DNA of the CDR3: TGTGCCAGCAGTCGCCTCCGCCAGGAAATCTACAATGAGCAGTTCTTC.

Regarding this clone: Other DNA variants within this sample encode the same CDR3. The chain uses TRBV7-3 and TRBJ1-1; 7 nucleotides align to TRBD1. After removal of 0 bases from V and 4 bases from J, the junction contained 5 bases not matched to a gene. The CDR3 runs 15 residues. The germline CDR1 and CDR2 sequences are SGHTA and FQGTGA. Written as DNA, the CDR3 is TGTGCCAGCAGCTTAACGGGAGGGGGCGGCACTGAAGCTTTCTTT. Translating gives CASSLTGGGGTEAFF.

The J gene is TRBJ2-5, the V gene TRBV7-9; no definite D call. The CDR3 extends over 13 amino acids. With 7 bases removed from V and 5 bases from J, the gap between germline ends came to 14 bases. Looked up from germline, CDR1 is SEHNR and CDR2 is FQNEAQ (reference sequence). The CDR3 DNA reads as TGTGCCAGCACCTATGCCCTTGGGGAGACCCAGTACTTC. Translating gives CASTYALGETQYF.

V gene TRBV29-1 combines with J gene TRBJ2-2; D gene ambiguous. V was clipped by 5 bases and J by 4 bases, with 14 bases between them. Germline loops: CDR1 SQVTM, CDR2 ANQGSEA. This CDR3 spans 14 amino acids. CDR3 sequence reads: CSVKAGRSTGELFF. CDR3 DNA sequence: TGCAGCGTTAAAGCAGGCCGGAGCACCGGGGAGCTGTTTTTT.

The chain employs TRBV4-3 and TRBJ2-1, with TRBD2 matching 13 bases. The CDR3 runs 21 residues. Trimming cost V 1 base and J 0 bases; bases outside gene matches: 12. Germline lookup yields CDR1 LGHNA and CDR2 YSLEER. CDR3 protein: CASSQVVGLAGEAGSYNEQFF. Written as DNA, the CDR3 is TGCGCCAGCAGCCAAGTTGTTGGACTAGCGGGAGAGGCGGGCTCCTACAATGAGCAGTTCTTC.

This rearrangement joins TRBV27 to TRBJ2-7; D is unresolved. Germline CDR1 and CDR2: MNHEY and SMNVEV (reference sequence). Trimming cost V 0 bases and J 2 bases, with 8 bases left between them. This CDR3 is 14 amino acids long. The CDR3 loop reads CASSLSMGPYEQYF. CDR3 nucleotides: TGTGCCAGCAGTTTATCGATGGGCCCCTACGAGCAGTACTTC.

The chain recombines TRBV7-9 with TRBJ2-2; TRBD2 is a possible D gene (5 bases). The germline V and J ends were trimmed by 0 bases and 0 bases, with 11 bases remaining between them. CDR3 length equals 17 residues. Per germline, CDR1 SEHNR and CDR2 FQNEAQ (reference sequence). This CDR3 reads CASSLAPGFANTGELFF. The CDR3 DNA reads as TGTGCCAGCAGCTTAGCACCGGGATTCGCGAACACCGGGGAGCTGTTTTTT.

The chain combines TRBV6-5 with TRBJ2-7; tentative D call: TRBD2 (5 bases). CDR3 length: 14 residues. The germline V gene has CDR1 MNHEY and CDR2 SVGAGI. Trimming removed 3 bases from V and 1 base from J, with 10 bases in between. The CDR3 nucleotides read TGTGCCAGCAGTTATGCCGGGAAGTCCTACGAGCAGTACTTC. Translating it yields CASSYAGKSYEQYF.

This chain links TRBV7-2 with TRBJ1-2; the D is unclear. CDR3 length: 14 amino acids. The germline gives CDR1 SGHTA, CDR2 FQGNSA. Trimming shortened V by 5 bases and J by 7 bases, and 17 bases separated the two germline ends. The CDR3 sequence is CASSPIRASAGYTF. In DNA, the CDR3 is TGTGCCAGCAGCCCCATCCGGGCGTCGGCTGGCTACACCTTC.

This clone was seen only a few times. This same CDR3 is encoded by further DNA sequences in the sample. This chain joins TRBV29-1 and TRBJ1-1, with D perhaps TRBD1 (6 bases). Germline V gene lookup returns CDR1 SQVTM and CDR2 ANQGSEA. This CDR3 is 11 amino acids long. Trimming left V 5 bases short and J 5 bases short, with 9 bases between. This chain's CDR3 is CSVLQGTEAFF. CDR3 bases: TGCAGCGTTTTACAGGGAACTGAAGCTTTCTTT. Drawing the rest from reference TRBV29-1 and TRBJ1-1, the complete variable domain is SAVISQKPSRDICQRGTSLTIQCQVDSQVTMMFWYRQQPGQSLTLIATANQGSEATYESGFVIDKFPISRPNLTFSTLTVSNMSPEDSSIYLCSVLQGTEAFFGQGTRLTVV.

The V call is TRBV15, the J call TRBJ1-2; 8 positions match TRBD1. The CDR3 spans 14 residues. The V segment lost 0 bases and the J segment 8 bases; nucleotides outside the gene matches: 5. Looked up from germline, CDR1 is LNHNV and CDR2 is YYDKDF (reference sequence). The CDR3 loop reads CATSRDQGARGYTF. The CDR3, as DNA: TGTGCCACCAGCAGAGATCAGGGGGCGCGAGGCTACACCTTC.

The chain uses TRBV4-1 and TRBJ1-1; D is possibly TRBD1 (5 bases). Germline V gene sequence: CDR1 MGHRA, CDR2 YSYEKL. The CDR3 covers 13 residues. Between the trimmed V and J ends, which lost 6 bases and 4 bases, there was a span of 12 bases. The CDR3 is CASRAGPGTEAFF. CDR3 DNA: TGCGCCAGCAGGGCGGGGCCAGGCACTGAAGCTTTCTTT.

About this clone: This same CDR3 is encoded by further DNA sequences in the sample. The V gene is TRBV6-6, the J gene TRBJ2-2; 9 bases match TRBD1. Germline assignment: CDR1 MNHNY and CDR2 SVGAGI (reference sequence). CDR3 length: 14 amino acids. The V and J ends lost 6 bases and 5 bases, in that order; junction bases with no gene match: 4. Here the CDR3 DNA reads TGTGCCAGCAGGCCGACAGGGGGGACCGGGGAGCTGTTTTTT. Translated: CASRPTGGTGELFF.